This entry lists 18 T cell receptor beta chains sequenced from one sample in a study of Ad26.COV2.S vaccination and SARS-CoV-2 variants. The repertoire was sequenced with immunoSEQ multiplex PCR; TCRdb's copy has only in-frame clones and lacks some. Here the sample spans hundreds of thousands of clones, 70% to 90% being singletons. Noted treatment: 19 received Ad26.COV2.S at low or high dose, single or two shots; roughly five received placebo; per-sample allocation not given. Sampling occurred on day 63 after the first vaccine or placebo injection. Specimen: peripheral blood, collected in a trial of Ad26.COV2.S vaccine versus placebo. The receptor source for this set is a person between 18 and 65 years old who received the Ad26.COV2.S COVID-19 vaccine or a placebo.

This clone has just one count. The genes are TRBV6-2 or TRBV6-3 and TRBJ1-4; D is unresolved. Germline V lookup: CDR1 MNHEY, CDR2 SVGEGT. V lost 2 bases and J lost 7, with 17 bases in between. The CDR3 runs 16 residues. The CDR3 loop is CASSYPGSSDREKLFF. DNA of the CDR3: TGTGCCAGCAGTTACCCGGGCTCTTCGGACCGTGAAAAACTGTTTTTT.

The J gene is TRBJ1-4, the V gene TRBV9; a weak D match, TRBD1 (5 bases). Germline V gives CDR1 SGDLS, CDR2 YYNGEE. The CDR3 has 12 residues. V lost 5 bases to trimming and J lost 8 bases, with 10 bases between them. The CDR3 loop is CASSSGDEKLFF. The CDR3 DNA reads TGTGCCAGCAGTTCGGGGGACGAAAAACTGTTTTTT.

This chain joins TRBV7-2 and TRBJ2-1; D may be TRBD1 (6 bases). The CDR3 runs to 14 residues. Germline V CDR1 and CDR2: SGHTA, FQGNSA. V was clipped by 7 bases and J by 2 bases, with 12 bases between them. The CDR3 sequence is CASKTGTTYNEQFF. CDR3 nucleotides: TGTGCCAGCAAGACTGGGACAACCTACAATGAGCAGTTCTTC.

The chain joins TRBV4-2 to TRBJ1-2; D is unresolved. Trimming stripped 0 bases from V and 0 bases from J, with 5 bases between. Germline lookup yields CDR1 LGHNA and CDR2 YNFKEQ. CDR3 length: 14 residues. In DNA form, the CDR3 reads TGTGCCAGCAGCCAAGACAGTTCTAACTATGGCTACACCTTC. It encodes CASSQDSSNYGYTF.

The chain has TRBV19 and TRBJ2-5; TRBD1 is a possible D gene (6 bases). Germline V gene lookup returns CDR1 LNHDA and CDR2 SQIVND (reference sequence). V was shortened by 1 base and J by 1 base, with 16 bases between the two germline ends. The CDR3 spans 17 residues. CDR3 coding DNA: TGTGCCAGTAGTATAGCGGCAGCAGGGGCTCTCCAAGAGACCCAGTACTTC. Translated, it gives CASSIAAAGALQETQYF.

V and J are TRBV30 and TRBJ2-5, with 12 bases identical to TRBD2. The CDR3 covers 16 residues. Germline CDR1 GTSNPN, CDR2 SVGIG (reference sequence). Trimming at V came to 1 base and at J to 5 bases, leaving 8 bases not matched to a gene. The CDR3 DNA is TGTGCCTGGAGTGCCCTAGCGGGAGGGCTGTGGGAGACCCAGTACTTC. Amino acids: CAWSALAGGLWETQYF.

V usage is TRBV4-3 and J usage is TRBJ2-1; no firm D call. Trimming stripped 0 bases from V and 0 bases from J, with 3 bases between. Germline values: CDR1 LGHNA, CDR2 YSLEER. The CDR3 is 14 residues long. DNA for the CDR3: TGCGCCAGCAGCCAAGATTACTCCTACAATGAGCAGTTCTTC. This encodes CASSQDYSYNEQFF.

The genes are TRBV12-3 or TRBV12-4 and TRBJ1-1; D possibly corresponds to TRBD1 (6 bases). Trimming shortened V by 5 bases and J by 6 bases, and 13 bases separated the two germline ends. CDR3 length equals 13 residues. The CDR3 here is CASSSTGLAEAFF. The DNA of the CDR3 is TGTGCCAGCAGTAGTACAGGGTTGGCTGAAGCTTTCTTT.

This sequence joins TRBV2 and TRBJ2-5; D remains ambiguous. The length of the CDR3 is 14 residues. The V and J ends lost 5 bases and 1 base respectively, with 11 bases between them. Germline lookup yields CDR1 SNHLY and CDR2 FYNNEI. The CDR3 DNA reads TGTGCCAGCAGTCCGTCCCTGCCCCAAGAGACCCAGTACTTC. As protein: CASSPSLPQETQYF.

CDR3 in DNA: TGTGCCAGCAGTGACCCCCGACTAGGCCCTCTCGCGCAGTTCTTC. Protein sequence: CASSDPRLGPLAQFF. This chain uses TRBV6-6 with TRBJ2-1; a weak D match, TRBD2 (6 bases). CDR1 and CDR2 from the germline V gene are MNHNY and SVGAGI (reference sequence). Trimming took 5 bases from V and 12 from J, leaving 23 bases between them. CDR3 length: 15 residues.

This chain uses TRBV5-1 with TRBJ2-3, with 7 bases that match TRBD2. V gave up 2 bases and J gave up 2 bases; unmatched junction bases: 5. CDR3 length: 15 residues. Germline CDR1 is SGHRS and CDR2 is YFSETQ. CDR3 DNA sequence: TGCGCCAGCAGCTTCGCGGGGGAAAACACAGATACGCAGTATTTT. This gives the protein CASSFAGENTDTQYF.

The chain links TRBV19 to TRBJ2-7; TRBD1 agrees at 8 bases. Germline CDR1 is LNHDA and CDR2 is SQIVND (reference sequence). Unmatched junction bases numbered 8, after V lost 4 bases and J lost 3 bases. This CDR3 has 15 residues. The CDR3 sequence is CASSNPGQVSYEQYF. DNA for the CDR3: TGTGCCAGTAGTAACCCGGGACAGGTGAGCTACGAGCAGTACTTC. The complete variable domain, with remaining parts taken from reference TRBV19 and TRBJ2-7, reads DGGITQSPKYLFRKEGQNVTLSCEQNLNHDAMYWYRQDPGQGLRLIYYSQIVNDFQKGDIAEGYSVSREKKESFPLTVTSAQKNPTAFYLCASSNPGQVSYEQYFGPGTRLTVT.

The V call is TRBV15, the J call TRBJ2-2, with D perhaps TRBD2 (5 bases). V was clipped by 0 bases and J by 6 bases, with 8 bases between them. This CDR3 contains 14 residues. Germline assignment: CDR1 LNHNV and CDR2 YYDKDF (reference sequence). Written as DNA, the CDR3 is TGTGCCACCAGCAGAGAATTTAGCGCCGGGGAGCTGTTTTTT. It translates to CATSREFSAGELFF.

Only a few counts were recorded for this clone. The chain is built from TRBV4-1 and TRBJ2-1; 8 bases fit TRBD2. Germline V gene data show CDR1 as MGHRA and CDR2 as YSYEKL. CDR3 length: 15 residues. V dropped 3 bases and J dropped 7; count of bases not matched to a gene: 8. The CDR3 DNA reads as TGCGCCAGCAGCCAGACCGGGACTAGAGGAAATGAGCAGTTCTTC. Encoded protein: CASSQTGTRGNEQFF.

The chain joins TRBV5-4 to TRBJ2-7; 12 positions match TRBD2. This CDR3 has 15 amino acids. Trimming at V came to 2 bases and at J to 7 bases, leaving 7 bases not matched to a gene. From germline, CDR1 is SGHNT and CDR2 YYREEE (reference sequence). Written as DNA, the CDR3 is TGTGCCAGCAGCTTTTCGAGGACTAGCGGGGAAGAGCAGTACTTC. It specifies CASSFSRTSGEEQYF. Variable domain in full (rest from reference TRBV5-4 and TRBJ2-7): ETGVTQSPTHLIKTRGQQVTLRCSSQSGHNTVSWYQQALGQGPQFIFQYYREEENGRGNFPPRFSGLQFPNYSSELNVNALELDDSALYLCASSFSRTSGEEQYFGPGTRLTVT.

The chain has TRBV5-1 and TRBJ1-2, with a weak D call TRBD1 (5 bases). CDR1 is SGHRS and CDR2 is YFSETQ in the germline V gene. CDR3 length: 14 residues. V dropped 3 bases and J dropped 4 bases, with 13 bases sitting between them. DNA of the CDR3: TGCGCCAGCAGCTCCACAGACAGACGCTATGGCTACACCTTC. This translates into CASSSTDRRYGYTF.

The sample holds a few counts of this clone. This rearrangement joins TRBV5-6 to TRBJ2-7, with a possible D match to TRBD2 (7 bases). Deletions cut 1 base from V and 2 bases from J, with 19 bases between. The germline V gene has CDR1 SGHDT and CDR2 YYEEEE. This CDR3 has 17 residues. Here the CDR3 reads CASSLFSGGGSAYEQYF. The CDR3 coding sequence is TGTGCCAGCAGCTTGTTTTCGGGGGGCGGGAGTGCCTACGAGCAGTACTTC.

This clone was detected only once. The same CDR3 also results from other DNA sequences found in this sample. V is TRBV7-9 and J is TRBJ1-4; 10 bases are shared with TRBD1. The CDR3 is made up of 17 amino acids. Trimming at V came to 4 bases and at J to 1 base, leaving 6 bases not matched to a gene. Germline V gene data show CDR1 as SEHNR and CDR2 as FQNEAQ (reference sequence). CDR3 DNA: TGTGCCAGCAGCTATAGGACAGGGGGAGTAACTAATGAAAAACTGTTTTTT. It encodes CASSYRTGGVTNEKLFF.